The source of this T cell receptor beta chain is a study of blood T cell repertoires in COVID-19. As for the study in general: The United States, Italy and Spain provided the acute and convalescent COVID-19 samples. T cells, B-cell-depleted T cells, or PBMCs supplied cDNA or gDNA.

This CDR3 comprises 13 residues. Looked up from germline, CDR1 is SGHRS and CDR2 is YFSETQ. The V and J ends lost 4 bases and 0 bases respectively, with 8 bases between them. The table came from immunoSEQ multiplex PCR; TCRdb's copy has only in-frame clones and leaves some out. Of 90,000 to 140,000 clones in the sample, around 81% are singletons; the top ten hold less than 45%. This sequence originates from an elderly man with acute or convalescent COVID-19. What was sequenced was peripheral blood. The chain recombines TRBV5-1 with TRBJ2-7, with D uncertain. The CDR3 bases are TGCGCCAGCAGCGTAATTAGCTCCTACGAGCAGTACTTC. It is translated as CASSVISSYEQYF.